Listed here are 20 T cell receptor beta chains from one sample, sequenced in a study of T cells after posttransplantation cyclophosphamide. Data came from immunoSEQ multiplex PCR; TCRdb stores just in-frame clones and leaves some out. Found here are about 53,000 clones, about 82% of them singletons; the top ten hold 2.8%. The material sequenced was PBMCs. These receptors were taken from a young man with a blood cancer, CMV-positive, and with a related stem cell donor.

The CDR3 DNA follows: TGTGCCAGCAGTTCCACGGCCGGGACTGGGGCCAACGTCCTGACTTTC. This sequence encodes CASSSTAGTGANVLTF. The chain has TRBV28 and TRBJ2-6; the D gene is possibly TRBD2 (5 bases). In germline, CDR1 is MDHEN, CDR2 SYDVKM. Trimming took off 4 bases at V and 2 bases at J, with 12 bases between the two ends. The CDR3 is made up of 16 amino acids.

The V and J genes are TRBV18 and TRBJ1-1; 8 positions agree with TRBD1. The CDR3 totals 14 residues. V gave up 3 bases and J gave up 4 bases; unmatched junction bases: 4. Germline V gene lookup returns CDR1 KGHSH and CDR2 LQKENI. The CDR3 protein is CASSPQGASTEAFF. Here the CDR3 DNA reads TGTGCCAGCTCACCCCAGGGGGCGAGCACTGAAGCTTTCTTT.

The chain couples TRBV7-3 to TRBJ2-1, with 14 positions matching TRBD2. CDR3 size: 16 residues. J was trimmed by 7 bases and V by 5 bases; bases with no gene match: 7. CDR1 is SGHTA, CDR2 FQGTGA, per germline. The DNA of the CDR3 is TGTGCCAGCAGCCGACTAGCGGGAGGGCCATTTAATGAGCAGTTCTTC. It encodes CASSRLAGGPFNEQFF. The full variable domain, rest sourced from reference TRBV7-3 and TRBJ2-1, is GAGVSQTPSNKVTEKGKYVELRCDPISGHTALYWYRQSLGQGPEFLIYFQGTGAADDSGLPNDRFFAVRPEGSVSTLKIQRTERGDSAVYLCASSRLAGGPFNEQFFGPGTRLTVL.

V and J are TRBV6-1 and TRBJ1-2; D is ambiguous. The germline V gene has CDR1 MNHNS and CDR2 SASEGT. This CDR3 is built from 14 residues. The V end lost 0 bases, the J end lost 8 bases, and 13 bases lay between the germline ends. The CDR3 DNA sequence: TGTGCCAGCAGTGAAGCGGAAACAGTAGGAGGCTACACCTTC. As protein: CASSEAETVGGYTF.

This chain joins TRBV19 and TRBJ1-1; D might be TRBD1 (5 bases). Germline CDR1 is LNHDA and CDR2 is SQIVND (reference sequence). Trimming shortened V by 1 base and J by 7 bases, and 13 bases separated the two germline ends. The CDR3 runs to 14 residues. The CDR3 sequence: CASSIGGVTVEAFF. CDR3 nucleotides: TGTGCCAGTAGTATAGGGGGCGTGACAGTTGAAGCTTTCTTT.

The chain recombines TRBV9 with TRBJ2-7; 7 bases fit TRBD2. The V segment lost 0 bases and the J segment 1 base; nucleotides outside the gene matches: 7. In germline, CDR1 is SGDLS, CDR2 YYNGEE. The CDR3 runs 16 residues. This chain's CDR3 is CASSVGGASGSYEQYF. The CDR3, as DNA: TGTGCCAGCAGCGTAGGAGGGGCTAGCGGATCCTACGAGCAGTACTTC.

J is TRBJ1-1 and V is TRBV11-3; TRBD1 agrees at 11 bases. CDR1 is SGHNT and CDR2 is YENEEA in the germline V gene. The CDR3 length is 15 residues. Trimming at V came to 4 bases and at J to 4 bases, leaving 5 bases not matched to a gene. The CDR3 loop reads CASSSWGQGGTEAFF. The DNA of the CDR3 is TGTGCCAGCAGCTCTTGGGGACAGGGGGGCACTGAAGCTTTCTTT.

The chain is built from TRBV6-4 and TRBJ2-1; TRBD2 agrees at 8 bases. The J segment lost 1 base and the V segment lost 8 bases, leaving 10 bases of the junction unmatched. CDR3 size: 16 residues. Germline V lookup: CDR1 MRHNA, CDR2 SNTAGT. CDR3 protein: CASQKRREGSYNEQFF. In DNA form, the CDR3 reads TGTGCCAGCCAAAAAAGACGGGAGGGATCCTACAATGAGCAGTTCTTC.

The rearrangement uses TRBV6-5 and TRBJ1-2; the D is unclear. The CDR3 length is 14 residues. Germline V gene sequence: CDR1 MNHEY, CDR2 SVGAGI. Trimming shortened V by 2 bases and J by 5 bases, and 12 bases separated the two germline ends. The CDR3 region has the DNA TGTGCCAGCAGTTACGGTGGCAGGTTTTATGGCTACACCTTC. Its protein is CASSYGGRFYGYTF.

This rearrangement joins TRBV19 to TRBJ2-7; D is uncertain. Germline V lookup: CDR1 LNHDA, CDR2 SQIVND (reference sequence). The CDR3 runs to 15 residues. With 5 bases removed from V and 0 bases from J, the gap between germline ends came to 14 bases. CDR3 in amino acids: CASSFISAASYEQYF. CDR3 nucleotides: TGTGCCAGTAGTTTTATCTCTGCGGCCTCCTACGAGCAGTACTTC.

The chain couples TRBV19 to TRBJ2-7; maybe TRBD1 (5 bases). Germline values: CDR1 LNHDA, CDR2 SQIVND (reference sequence). The CDR3 runs to 13 residues. V was trimmed by 3 bases and J by 4 bases, leaving 10 bases between them. CDR3 DNA sequence: TGTGCCAGTAGTATCTCAGGGCGATACGAGCAGTACTTC. Residues: CASSISGRYEQYF.

The V gene is TRBV18, the J gene TRBJ1-2; maybe TRBD1 (5 bases). Trimming shortened V by 3 bases and J by 4 bases, and 9 bases separated the two germline ends. CDR1 and CDR2 from the germline V gene are KGHSH and LQKENI. The CDR3 loop spans 13 amino acids. CDR3 in amino acids: CASSPDTFYGYTF. CDR3 bases: TGTGCCAGCTCACCGGACACTTTCTATGGCTACACCTTC.

V usage is TRBV15 and J usage is TRBJ1-1, with 9 bases fitting TRBD1. The length of the CDR3 is 16 residues. Germline trimming cut 4 bases from V and 4 bases from J; bases unmatched to any gene: 10. CDR1 is LNHNV and CDR2 is YYDKDF in the germline V gene (reference sequence). Here the CDR3 DNA reads TGTGCCACCAGCAAAAGGACAGGGGTTTTGAGCACTGAAGCTTTCTTT. This codes for CATSKRTGVLSTEAFF.

This chain connects TRBV16 to TRBJ2-7; a weak D match, TRBD1 (6 bases). Germline V gene data show CDR1 as KGHSY and CDR2 as FQNENV. Trimming removed 5 bases from V and 0 bases from J, with 14 bases in between. The CDR3 consists of 15 residues. The CDR3 is CASSSGHGPSYEQYF. The DNA of the CDR3 is TGTGCCAGCAGCTCGGGACACGGCCCCTCCTACGAGCAGTACTTC.

The chain couples TRBV10-3 to TRBJ2-7; D call uncertain. The germline V and J ends were trimmed by 2 bases and 5 bases, with 7 bases remaining between them. The CDR3 extends over 12 amino acids. CDR1 ENHRY and CDR2 SYGVKD come from the germline V gene. In DNA, the CDR3 is TGTGCCATCAGTGAGGTTCGAGACGAGCAGTACTTC. This codes for CAISEVRDEQYF.

The rearrangement uses TRBV18 and TRBJ2-5; 7 bases align to TRBD1. The V segment lost 0 bases and the J segment 2 bases; nucleotides outside the gene matches: 3. CDR1 KGHSH and CDR2 LQKENI come from the germline V gene. This CDR3 contains 15 residues. The CDR3 bases are TGTGCCAGCTCACCACCACAGGGGACACAAGAGACCCAGTACTTC. Protein sequence: CASSPPQGTQETQYF. Complete variable domain (other parts from reference TRBV18 and TRBJ2-5): NAGVMQNPRHLVRRRGQEARLRCSPMKGHSHVYWYRQLPEEGLKFMVYLQKENIIDESGMPKERFSAEFPKEGPSILRIQQVVRGDSAAYFCASSPPQGTQETQYFGPGTRLLVL.

The V call is TRBV5-1, the J call TRBJ2-1, with a weak D call TRBD2 (5 bases). Germline-derived CDR1 and CDR2 are SGHRS and YFSETQ. The CDR3 is 15 residues long. Trimming pared 2 bases from V and 4 bases from J, leaving 13 bases between. The CDR3 DNA is TGCGCCAGCAGCTTAGCGCAAACGGGGTACAATGAGCAGTTCTTC. Translation: CASSLAQTGYNEQFF.

This clone was recorded only once. The CDR3 DNA reads TGTGCCAGCAGCCCTCGAACAGGGGGCCAAGAGACCCAGTACTTC. This translates into CASSPRTGGQETQYF. The V call is TRBV7-9, the J call TRBJ2-5, with 8 bases that match TRBD1. V lost 5 bases, J lost 1 base, and 6 bases stayed unmatched. The CDR3 loop spans 15 amino acids. Germline-derived CDR1 and CDR2 are SEHNR and FQNEAQ (reference sequence).

The J gene is TRBJ2-3, the V gene TRBV25-1; 10 bases are a match to TRBD2. The V and J ends lost 3 bases and 6 bases, in that order; junction bases with no gene match: 9. The V gene's germline CDR1 is MGHDK and CDR2 SYGVNS. This CDR3 region has 16 residues. The CDR3 here is CASSDPSGRGSDTQYF. The CDR3 coding sequence is TGTGCCAGCAGTGATCCTAGCGGGAGAGGTTCGGATACGCAGTATTTT.

This clone occurred a few times. The chain uses TRBV6-5 and TRBJ2-7; 9 bases fit TRBD1. J lost 7 bases, V lost 6 bases, and 7 bases had no gene match. Per the germline V gene, CDR1 is MNHEY and CDR2 is SVGAGI. The CDR3 extends over 13 amino acids. Here the CDR3 DNA reads TGTGCCAGCAGGGGGACAGGGACTGGTGAGCAGTACTTC. Amino acid sequence: CASRGTGTGEQYF.